The next 26 T cell receptor beta chains were all read from a single sample in a study of somatic mutations in cytotoxic T cells in rheumatoid arthritis. Method: immunoSEQ multiplex PCR; TCRdb's copy keeps in-frame clones and lacks some. Seen here are 10,000 or so clones, around 81% observed once, and the top ten hold 9.5% to 13%. Sequencing used CD8+ T cells sorted from blood. The origin of the receptors is an adult with rheumatoid arthritis.

This clone appeared a single time. The chain is built from TRBV10-3 and TRBJ2-2; weak D call: TRBD1 (5 bases). V lost 3 bases to trimming and J lost 5 bases, with 10 bases between them. There are 14 residues in the CDR3. Per the germline V gene, CDR1 is ENHRY and CDR2 is SYGVKD. The CDR3 here is CAISDPGFTGELFF. CDR3 DNA sequence: TGTGCCATCAGTGACCCAGGGTTTACCGGGGAGCTGTTTTTT.

The chain combines TRBV4-3 with TRBJ2-6; D is undetermined. This CDR3 comprises 16 residues. Trimming left V 0 bases short and J 0 bases short, with 6 bases between. Germline V gene sequence: CDR1 LGHNA, CDR2 YSLEER. This CDR3 reads CASSQDQTSGANVLTF. In DNA, the CDR3 is TGCGCCAGCAGCCAAGATCAGACCTCTGGGGCCAACGTCCTGACTTTC.

This chain connects TRBV27 to TRBJ1-6; the match to TRBD1 covers 7 bases. Trimming took 5 bases from V and 4 from J; bases not matched to a gene: 8. Germline CDR1 reads MNHEY; CDR2 reads SMNVEV (reference sequence). The CDR3 covers 16 residues. Written as DNA, the CDR3 is TGTGCCAGCAGTCCCCGGGCAGGGGGATATAATTCACCCCTCCACTTT. Residues: CASSPRAGGYNSPLHF.

The count of this clone is one. The chain joins TRBV5-1 to TRBJ2-3; TRBD1 matches 7 bases. CDR1 and CDR2 from the germline V gene are SGHRS and YFSETQ. This CDR3 is 16 amino acids long. The ends lost 1 base at V and 4 bases at J; junction bases unmatched: 9. Here the CDR3 reads CASSLRGPPGADTQYF. Written as DNA, the CDR3 is TGCGCCAGCAGCTTGAGGGGGCCACCCGGGGCAGATACGCAGTATTTT.

This clone was detected only a few times. The rearrangement uses TRBV6-1 and TRBJ2-7, with TRBD1 matching over 10 bases. V lost 1 base to trimming and J lost 0 bases; unmatched junction nucleotides: 0. CDR1 is MNHNS and CDR2 is SASEGT in the germline V gene. The CDR3 extends over 15 amino acids. CDR3 bases: TGTGCCAGCAGTGAAGGGACAGGGGGCTCCTACGAGCAGTACTTC. Its translation: CASSEGTGGSYEQYF.

This sequence joins TRBV15 and TRBJ1-3; TRBD1 is a possible D gene (5 bases). The V gene lost 4 bases and the J gene lost 2 bases, with 9 bases spanning the gap. The germline V gene has CDR1 LNHNV and CDR2 YYDKDF (reference sequence). The CDR3 length is 14 residues. This chain's CDR3 is CATSKGEAGNTIYF. Written as DNA, the CDR3 is TGTGCCACCAGCAAAGGGGAAGCTGGAAACACCATATATTTT.

The V and J genes are TRBV19 and TRBJ2-7; D might be TRBD2 (5 bases). The ends were cut back, 6 bases at V and 6 bases at J, with 21 bases in the middle. CDR3 length: 15 amino acids. Germline assignment: CDR1 LNHDA and CDR2 SQIVND (reference sequence). The CDR3 DNA sequence: TGTGCCAGTAGCCTGGACTTTGGGATGCTCGTCGAGCAGTACTTC. Translating gives CASSLDFGMLVEQYF.

This clone was seen just once. The V call is TRBV2, the J call TRBJ2-3; 8 bases map to TRBD1. CDR1 and CDR2 (germline): SNHLY, FYNNEI. The CDR3 totals 14 residues. With V trimmed by 3 bases and J by 4 bases, 3 bases remained unmatched. The CDR3 sequence: CASSDRGRADTQYF. CDR3 nucleotide sequence: TGTGCCAGCAGTGACAGGGGGCGCGCAGATACGCAGTATTTT.

The chain couples TRBV29-1 to TRBJ1-5; the D gene is possibly TRBD1 (6 bases). The CDR3 covers 12 residues. Trimming took 6 bases from V and 10 from J, leaving 16 bases between them. Per the germline V gene, CDR1 is SQVTM and CDR2 is ANQGSEA. The CDR3, as DNA: TGCAGCGTCGTAACAGGGATGGGTCCCCAGCATTTT. Amino acids: CSVVTGMGPQHF.

The J gene is TRBJ1-2, the V gene TRBV7-2; TRBD1 agrees at 10 bases. Germline values: CDR1 SGHTA, CDR2 FQGNSA. The CDR3 sequence is 15 residues long. Trimming at V came to 5 bases and at J to 5 bases, leaving 8 bases not matched to a gene. The chain's CDR3 is CASSPYLGQGYGYTF. CDR3 sequence (DNA): TGTGCCAGCAGCCCCTACCTGGGACAGGGGTATGGCTACACCTTC.

The chain employs TRBV4-3 and TRBJ2-5; TRBD2 agrees at 10 bases. CDR3 length equals 16 residues. Germline V gene lookup returns CDR1 LGHNA and CDR2 YSLEER. The V segment lost 4 bases and the J segment 5 bases; nucleotides outside the gene matches: 10. The CDR3 loop is CASSPTRLAGDETQYF. The CDR3 DNA reads TGCGCCAGCAGCCCAACTCGTCTAGCGGGGGATGAGACCCAGTACTTC.

The CDR3 loop is CASSDDPSILYEQYF. The CDR3 DNA reads as TGTGCCAGCAGCGATGACCCCTCTATACTCTACGAGCAGTACTTC. V usage is TRBV2 and J usage is TRBJ2-7; no clear D gene. Trimming left V 6 bases short and J 3 bases short, with 18 bases between. Germline V lookup: CDR1 SNHLY, CDR2 FYNNEI. There are 15 residues in the CDR3.

The chain joins TRBV19 to TRBJ2-5; D not certain. The CDR3 has 14 amino acids. The V gene lost 0 bases and the J gene lost 2 bases, with 7 bases spanning the gap. The germline gives CDR1 LNHDA, CDR2 SQIVND (reference sequence). DNA for the CDR3: TGTGCCAGTAGTATAGAGGCCTTTCAAGAGACCCAGTACTTC. It yields the protein CASSIEAFQETQYF.

V is TRBV4-3 and J is TRBJ1-2; weak D call: TRBD1 (6 bases). The CDR3 runs 15 residues. The V end was cut by 4 bases, the J end by 0 bases, with 12 bases between. The V gene's germline CDR1 is LGHNA and CDR2 YSLEER. The CDR3 is CASSPKGGTNYGYTF. The CDR3 DNA is TGCGCCAGCAGCCCGAAGGGGGGCACTAACTATGGCTACACCTTC.

This chain uses TRBV11-2 with TRBJ2-2; unclear D gene. The CDR3 is made up of 14 amino acids. V was trimmed by 4 bases and J by 6 bases, leaving 12 bases between them. Germline V lookup: CDR1 SGHAT, CDR2 FQNNGV. The DNA of the CDR3 is TGTGCCAGCAGCTCTCTTTTAGGACCCGGGGAGCTGTTTTTT. Translation: CASSSLLGPGELFF.

The rearrangement uses TRBV9 and TRBJ2-7; TRBD2 is a possible D gene (6 bases). This CDR3 is 15 amino acids long. The V gene's germline CDR1 is SGDLS and CDR2 YYNGEE. Trimming took 0 bases from V and 4 from J, leaving 14 bases between them. CDR3 sequence (DNA): TGTGCCAGCAGCGTAGCGGGCGGGGCCGGGTACGAGCAGTACTTC. It encodes CASSVAGGAGYEQYF.

J is TRBJ2-2 and V is TRBV11-2; possible D gene TRBD1, 6 bases. CDR1 is SGHAT and CDR2 is FQNNGV in the germline V gene. V lost 4 bases, J lost 4 bases, and 16 bases lay in between. This CDR3 region has 16 residues. CDR3: CASSSPRDMSTGELFF. The CDR3 DNA is TGTGCCAGCAGCTCCCCCCGGGACATGAGCACCGGGGAGCTGTTTTTT. The whole variable domain, filled in from reference TRBV11-2 and TRBJ2-2, reads EAGVAQSPRYKIIEKRQSVAFWCNPISGHATLYWYQQILGQGPKLLIQFQNNGVVDDSQLPKDRFSAERLKGVDSTLKIQPAKLEDSAVYLCASSSPRDMSTGELFFGEGSRLTVL.

The chain uses TRBV11-3 and TRBJ2-2, with D possibly being TRBD1 (5 bases). Trimming stripped 5 bases from V and 4 bases from J, with 17 bases between. CDR1 SGHNT and CDR2 YENEEA come from the germline V gene. There are 16 residues in the CDR3. The CDR3 loop reads CASSPEAGPLTGELFF. CDR3 nucleotides: TGTGCCAGCAGCCCTGAGGCAGGGCCCCTCACCGGGGAGCTGTTTTTT.

CDR3 loop: CASSEGRTGNEQYF. The CDR3 DNA follows: TGTGCCAGCAGTGAAGGGAGGACAGGCAACGAGCAGTACTTC. The rearrangement links TRBV6-1 to TRBJ2-7, with 7 bases that match TRBD1. The V and J ends lost 1 base and 5 bases, in that order; junction bases with no gene match: 5. Germline lookup yields CDR1 MNHNS and CDR2 SASEGT. The CDR3 is 14 residues long.

The chain joins TRBV27 to TRBJ1-1, with 9 bases identical to TRBD1. Germline CDR1 and CDR2: MNHEY and SMNVEV (reference sequence). The CDR3 covers 14 residues. Germline trimming cut 5 bases from V and 1 base from J; bases unmatched to any gene: 2. The CDR3 spells CASSDRGSNTEAFF. In DNA form, the CDR3 reads TGTGCCAGCAGTGACAGGGGGTCGAACACTGAAGCTTTCTTT.

This chain joins TRBV7-9 and TRBJ1-2, with a tentative D call TRBD1 (6 bases). This CDR3 is 13 amino acids long. In germline, CDR1 is SEHNR, CDR2 FQNEAQ (reference sequence). Trimming pared 5 bases from V and 2 bases from J, leaving 9 bases between. CDR3 coding DNA: TGTGCCAGCAGCCCAGGACAGAACTATGGCTACACCTTC. Translation gives CASSPGQNYGYTF. Variable domain in full (rest from reference TRBV7-9 and TRBJ1-2): DTGVSQNPRHKITKRGQNVTFRCDPISEHNRLYWYRQTLGQGPEFLTYFQNEAQLEKSRLLSDRFSAERPKGSFSTLEIQRTEQGDSAMYLCASSPGQNYGYTFGSGTRLTVV.

This clone was recorded once. The chain joins TRBV7-8 to TRBJ1-2, with D possibly TRBD1 on 6 matching bases. V lost 1 base and J 4 bases, leaving 13 bases between the germline ends. This CDR3 is built from 15 residues. CDR1 SGHVS and CDR2 FQNEAQ come from the germline V gene. The CDR3 coding sequence is TGTGCCAGCAGCTTAGGGCCGGGACATAGCTATGGCTACACCTTC. It yields the protein CASSLGPGHSYGYTF.

V gene TRBV5-1 combines with J gene TRBJ2-7, with D tentatively TRBD1 (6 bases). V dropped 4 bases and J dropped 1 base, with 18 bases sitting between them. CDR1 and CDR2 from the germline V gene are SGHRS and YFSETQ. The CDR3 extends over 16 amino acids. The CDR3 nucleotides are TGCGCCAGCAGCCTCGATACCGGGACATATTCCTACGAGCAGTACTTC. Translation: CASSLDTGTYSYEQYF.

This chain links TRBV15 with TRBJ2-1; tentative D call: TRBD1 (6 bases). The germline V and J ends were trimmed by 4 bases and 5 bases, with 15 bases remaining between them. There are 15 residues in the CDR3. Germline CDR1 is LNHNV and CDR2 is YYDKDF (reference sequence). The CDR3 nucleotides are TGTGCCACCAGCAAGCCCAGGGGAGTGCACAATGAGCAGTTCTTC. The encoded protein is CATSKPRGVHNEQFF.

On this clone itself: An end of the junction does not agree with germline; a read error may underlie this. J is TRBJ1-2 and V is TRBV25-1, with D tentatively TRBD1 (6 bases). The CDR3 length is 13 residues. The germline V gene has CDR1 MGHDK and CDR2 SYGVNS. As DNA, the CDR3 is TGTGCCAGCAGTGATCCCCCCGGGGGCAGCTTACTCTTC. Amino acids: CASSDPPGGSLLF.

The V and J genes are TRBV4-1 and TRBJ1-2; D is possibly TRBD1 (6 bases). V was clipped by 4 bases and J by 7 bases, with 22 bases between them. CDR1 is MGHRA, CDR2 YSYEKL, per germline. This CDR3 has 16 residues. This CDR3 reads CASSRYREETKGGYTF. In DNA, the CDR3 is TGCGCCAGCAGCCGGTACAGGGAGGAGACGAAGGGTGGCTACACCTTC.